The 29 T cell receptor beta chains below were found in one sample sequenced in a study of T cell responses to AZD1222 COVID-19 vaccine. The table came from immunoSEQ multiplex PCR; TCRdb's copy has only in-frame clones and leaves some out. Of 150,000 to 170,000 clones in the sample, 90% are singletons; the top ten hold 18%. Source: peripheral blood, taken on day 0 of AZD1222 vaccination. The receptor source for this set is an adult in good health.

V gene TRBV11-2 combines with J gene TRBJ2-1; 10 nucleotides agree with TRBD2. Germline V gene sequence: CDR1 SGHAT, CDR2 FQNNGV. The CDR3 has 18 amino acids. Trimming cost V 2 bases and J 0 bases; bases outside gene matches: 7. CDR3 residues: CASSLRRSSGSSYNEQFF. The CDR3, as DNA: TGTGCCAGCAGCTTAAGGAGGTCTAGCGGGAGCTCCTACAATGAGCAGTTCTTC.

This clone was seen once. The V gene is TRBV9, the J gene TRBJ1-4; maybe TRBD1 (5 bases). Germline assignment: CDR1 SGDLS and CDR2 YYNGEE. This CDR3 has 15 residues. The germline V and J ends were trimmed by 0 bases and 4 bases, with 10 bases remaining between them. As DNA, the CDR3 is TGTGCCAGCAGCGTAGATTGGGGGAATAATGAAAAACTGTTTTTT. Translated: CASSVDWGNNEKLFF.

This clone was observed once. Other nucleotide sequences from this sample produce the same CDR3. This chain joins TRBV19 and TRBJ2-4; tentative D call: TRBD2 (6 bases). Trimming left V 3 bases short and J 7 bases short, with 10 bases between. Germline assignment: CDR1 LNHDA and CDR2 SQIVND (reference sequence). This CDR3 is built from 13 residues. In DNA form, the CDR3 reads TGTGCCAGTAGTATTGCCGGAGGGAACATTCAGTACTTC. Its protein product is CASSIAGGNIQYF.

The CDR3 DNA reads TGTGCCAGTAGCCCGAGATCGCAGTCGGATGGCTACACCTTC. Its protein product is CASSPRSQSDGYTF. The gene calls are TRBV19 and TRBJ1-2; no clear D. Germline V CDR1 and CDR2: LNHDA, SQIVND (reference sequence). CDR3 length equals 14 residues. Trimming took off 6 bases at V and 6 bases at J, with 17 bases between the two ends.

The chain couples TRBV28 to TRBJ2-2; D may be TRBD2 (6 bases). This CDR3 has 15 amino acids. The V end lost 4 bases, the J end lost 5 bases, and 14 bases lay between the germline ends. CDR1 MDHEN and CDR2 SYDVKM come from the germline V gene. CDR3 sequence reads: CASSSSGDSTGELFF. The CDR3 DNA reads as TGTGCCAGCAGTTCCTCGGGGGACTCGACCGGGGAGCTGTTTTTT. Complete variable domain (other parts from reference TRBV28 and TRBJ2-2): DVKVTQSSRYLVKRTGEKVFLECVQDMDHENMFWYRQDPGLGLRLIYFSYDVKMKEKGDIPEGYSVSREKKERFSLILESASTNQTSMYLCASSSSGDSTGELFFGEGSRLTVL.

The chain carries TRBV7-9 and TRBJ1-6; D is uncertain. CDR1 and CDR2 (germline): SEHNR, FQNEAQ (reference sequence). Trimming removed 5 bases from V and 13 bases from J, with 12 bases in between. The CDR3 consists of 12 residues. The CDR3 region is CASSQRAVPLHF. The CDR3 nucleotides are TGTGCCAGCAGCCAGCGGGCCGTGCCCCTCCACTTT.

This rearrangement joins TRBV28 to TRBJ1-4; D remains ambiguous. The V end was cut by 7 bases, the J end by 4 bases, with 13 bases between. The germline gives CDR1 MDHEN, CDR2 SYDVKM. This CDR3 has 14 amino acids. In DNA, the CDR3 is TGTGCCAGCATTCCAACAGCCCGTAATGAAAAACTGTTTTTT. Amino acid sequence: CASIPTARNEKLFF. The full variable domain, rest sourced from reference TRBV28 and TRBJ1-4, is DVKVTQSSRYLVKRTGEKVFLECVQDMDHENMFWYRQDPGLGLRLIYFSYDVKMKEKGDIPEGYSVSREKKERFSLILESASTNQTSMYLCASIPTARNEKLFFGSGTQLSVL.

This chain links TRBV19 with TRBJ1-5, with D tentatively TRBD1 (5 bases). Per germline, CDR1 LNHDA and CDR2 SQIVND (reference sequence). CDR3 length: 15 amino acids. V lost 4 bases, J lost 1 base, and 11 bases lay in between. The CDR3 sequence: CASSTGTASNQPQHF. The CDR3 region has the DNA TGTGCCAGTAGTACCGGGACCGCGAGCAATCAGCCCCAGCATTTT.

The J gene is TRBJ1-5, the V gene TRBV19, with TRBD1 matching over 8 bases. Trimming cost V 2 bases and J 6 bases; bases outside gene matches: 6. Germline loops: CDR1 LNHDA, CDR2 SQIVND (reference sequence). The CDR3 has 15 amino acids. DNA for the CDR3: TGTGCCAGTAGTATATCGGGACAGGTCGTTCAGCCCCAGCATTTT. It translates to CASSISGQVVQPQHF.

The J gene is TRBJ2-1, the V gene TRBV9; D is unclear. This CDR3 has 15 amino acids. Germline loops: CDR1 SGDLS, CDR2 YYNGEE. V was cut by 0 bases and J by 10 bases, with 17 bases left in between. The chain's CDR3 is CASSVDGRAIEEQFF. CDR3 DNA: TGTGCCAGCAGCGTAGATGGCAGAGCTATTGAAGAGCAGTTCTTC.

The rearrangement links TRBV9 to TRBJ1-1, with D tentatively TRBD1 (5 bases). Trimming took off 0 bases at V and 1 base at J, with 16 bases between the two ends. The CDR3 totals 17 residues. CDR1 and CDR2 from the germline V gene are SGDLS and YYNGEE. The CDR3 DNA sequence: TGTGCCAGCAGCGTAGCGATCGGGGCCAGCCAGAACACTGAAGCTTTCTTT. This encodes CASSVAIGASQNTEAFF.

The rearrangement links TRBV19 to TRBJ2-7; the D gene is possibly TRBD2 (6 bases). CDR3 length: 14 amino acids. Germline assignment: CDR1 LNHDA and CDR2 SQIVND (reference sequence). V lost 3 bases and J lost 4, with 13 bases in between. CDR3 protein: CASSMTGGWYEQYF. The CDR3 DNA sequence: TGTGCCAGTAGTATGACCGGGGGTTGGTACGAGCAGTACTTC.

The rearrangement links TRBV11-1 to TRBJ1-1; possible D gene TRBD1, 6 bases. V lost 5 bases and J 2 bases, leaving 12 bases between the germline ends. Germline V lookup: CDR1 SGHAT, CDR2 FQDESV (reference sequence). The CDR3 runs 14 residues. Written as DNA, the CDR3 is TGTGCCAGCAGCCCAGGACAGAGAAACACTGAAGCTTTCTTT. This translates into CASSPGQRNTEAFF.

The chain recombines TRBV12-3 or TRBV12-4 with TRBJ1-5; a possible D gene is TRBD1 (5 bases). V gave up 5 bases and J gave up 4 bases, with 9 bases separating them. The CDR3 sequence is 13 residues long. The CDR3 protein is CASSRGPNQPQHF. The CDR3 bases are TGTGCCAGCAGTAGGGGACCAAATCAGCCCCAGCATTTT.

This chain joins TRBV19 and TRBJ2-2; D may be TRBD2 (6 bases). Germline CDR1 LNHDA, CDR2 SQIVND (reference sequence). The CDR3 totals 15 residues. V was cut by 2 bases and J by 1 base, with 8 bases left in between. The CDR3 bases are TGTGCCAGTAGTATATCGGGGGTGAACACCGGGGAGCTGTTTTTT. Translated, it gives CASSISGVNTGELFF.

This clone appeared once. The chain links TRBV28 to TRBJ2-1; D is possibly TRBD2 (6 bases). This CDR3 has 15 residues. The germline V and J ends were trimmed by 5 bases and 1 base, with 12 bases remaining between them. Germline lookup yields CDR1 MDHEN and CDR2 SYDVKM. CDR3 coding DNA: TGTGCCAGCAGTACCCTAGCGATGTCCTACAATGAGCAGTTCTTC. Amino acids: CASSTLAMSYNEQFF.

The chain employs TRBV11-2 and TRBJ1-4; D gene uncertain. From germline, CDR1 is SGHAT and CDR2 FQNNGV. V was trimmed by 2 bases and J by 9 bases, leaving 4 bases between them. The CDR3 contains 11 residues. In DNA, the CDR3 is TGTGCCAGCAGCTTATTACAAAAACTGTTTTTT. This translates into CASSLLQKLFF.

The chain is built from TRBV5-1 and TRBJ1-4; 7 bases match TRBD1. The germline gives CDR1 SGHRS, CDR2 YFSETQ. The CDR3 has 14 residues. Trimming removed 0 bases from V and 8 bases from J; junction bases left unmatched: 4. CDR3 protein: CASSLDRGGEKLFF. The CDR3, as DNA: TGCGCCAGCAGCTTGGACAGGGGCGGCGAAAAACTGTTTTTT.

The gene calls are TRBV2 and TRBJ1-4; D gene unclear. V was clipped by 8 bases and J by 8 bases, with 15 bases between them. The CDR3 length is 13 residues. The germline CDR1 and CDR2 sequences are SNHLY and FYNNEI. The CDR3 is CASRFEVEEKLFF. CDR3 DNA: TGTGCCAGCCGTTTCGAAGTCGAAGAAAAACTGTTTTTT.

The CDR3 bases are TGTGCCAGCAGTTTTGCGGGGGACTATGGCTACACCTTC. This encodes CASSFAGDYGYTF. This rearrangement joins TRBV27 to TRBJ1-2; TRBD1 is a possible D gene (5 bases). Trimming removed 3 bases from V and 3 bases from J, with 8 bases in between. This CDR3 comprises 13 residues. Germline CDR1 reads MNHEY; CDR2 reads SMNVEV (reference sequence).

This clone was counted a single time. J is TRBJ1-2 and V is TRBV30; the D is unclear. The CDR3 has 16 amino acids. Trimming took 0 bases from V and 1 from J, leaving 15 bases between them. Germline CDR1 is GTSNPN and CDR2 is SVGIG (reference sequence). The CDR3 reads CAWSVLGGISNYGYTF. Written as DNA, the CDR3 is TGTGCCTGGAGTGTACTAGGAGGAATCAGTAACTATGGCTACACCTTC.

This rearrangement joins TRBV7-8 to TRBJ2-7; 10 bases are a match to TRBD1. Germline loops: CDR1 SGHVS, CDR2 FQNEAQ. This CDR3 spans 15 amino acids. V dropped 5 bases and J dropped 3; count of bases not matched to a gene: 7. CDR3 region: CASSQDRGLLYEQYF. CDR3 nucleotides: TGTGCCAGCAGCCAAGACAGGGGGCTTCTCTACGAGCAGTACTTC. Complete variable domain (other parts from reference TRBV7-8 and TRBJ2-7): GAGVSQSPRYKVAKRGQDVALRCDPISGHVSLFWYQQALGQGPEFLTYFQNEAQLDKSGLPSDRFFAERPEGSVSTLKIQRTQQEDSAVYLCASSQDRGLLYEQYFGPGTRLTVT.

The V and J genes are TRBV27 and TRBJ1-2, with a weak D call TRBD1 (5 bases). There are 12 residues in the CDR3. Germline V gives CDR1 MNHEY, CDR2 SMNVEV (reference sequence). V shed 5 bases and J shed 8 bases, with 12 bases lying between them. CDR3 sequence (DNA): TGTGCCAGCAGTAGCACGGGGGACGGCTACACCTTC. Translation: CASSSTGDGYTF.

The CDR3 loop is CASSDDTRGNSPLHF. The CDR3 region has the DNA TGTGCCAGCAGTGATGACACCCGGGGGAATTCACCCCTCCACTTT. The chain is built from TRBV6-1 and TRBJ1-6; weak D call: TRBD1 (5 bases). The CDR3 length is 15 residues. Germline CDR1 reads MNHNS; CDR2 reads SASEGT. V was shortened by 3 bases and J by 7 bases, with 13 bases between the two germline ends.

This clone was seen a single time. The chain carries TRBV19 and TRBJ2-1; no definite D call. The CDR3 consists of 14 residues. Trimming took off 8 bases at V and 2 bases at J, with 13 bases between the two ends. Germline CDR1 and CDR2: LNHDA and SQIVND (reference sequence). The CDR3 loop reads CASRGRQTYNEQFF. For the CDR3, the DNA is TGTGCCAGTCGAGGACGGCAGACCTACAATGAGCAGTTCTTC. Supplemented by reference TRBV19 and TRBJ2-1, the full variable domain reads DGGITQSPKYLFRKEGQNVTLSCEQNLNHDAMYWYRQDPGQGLRLIYYSQIVNDFQKGDIAEGYSVSREKKESFPLTVTSAQKNPTAFYLCASRGRQTYNEQFFGPGTRLTVL.

The V call is TRBV10-1, the J call TRBJ2-1; TRBD2 matches at 9 bases. The CDR3 consists of 16 residues. Germline CDR1 WNHNN, CDR2 SYGVQD (reference sequence). J lost 8 bases, V lost 7 bases, and 15 bases had no gene match. The CDR3 is CASTPGLAGVSDEQFF. In DNA, the CDR3 is TGCGCCAGCACCCCCGGCTTAGCGGGAGTTAGTGATGAGCAGTTCTTC.

The gene calls are TRBV7-9 and TRBJ1-5; D ambiguous. Between the trimmed V and J ends, which lost 3 bases and 5 bases, there was a span of 11 bases. Germline V gene sequence: CDR1 SEHNR, CDR2 FQNEAQ (reference sequence). The CDR3 is 14 amino acids. The CDR3 protein is CASSFMGGDQPQHF. The CDR3 coding sequence is TGTGCCAGCAGCTTTATGGGAGGAGATCAGCCCCAGCATTTT.

The rearrangement links TRBV4-1 to TRBJ1-1, with D unresolved. V dropped 1 base and J dropped 3 bases, with 12 bases sitting between them. Germline CDR1 is MGHRA and CDR2 is YSYEKL. The CDR3 loop spans 15 amino acids. CDR3 protein: CASSQVSPVYTEAFF. The CDR3 nucleotides read TGCGCCAGCAGCCAAGTTTCTCCTGTGTACACTGAAGCTTTCTTT.

The chain is built from TRBV7-9 and TRBJ1-1; TRBD1 might be the D (6 bases). V lost 1 base and J 6 bases, leaving 9 bases between the germline ends. The CDR3 is 13 residues long. Germline assignment: CDR1 SEHNR and CDR2 FQNEAQ (reference sequence). CDR3 sequence reads: CASSLESGAEAFF. The DNA of the CDR3 is TGTGCCAGCAGCTTAGAATCAGGGGCTGAAGCTTTCTTT.